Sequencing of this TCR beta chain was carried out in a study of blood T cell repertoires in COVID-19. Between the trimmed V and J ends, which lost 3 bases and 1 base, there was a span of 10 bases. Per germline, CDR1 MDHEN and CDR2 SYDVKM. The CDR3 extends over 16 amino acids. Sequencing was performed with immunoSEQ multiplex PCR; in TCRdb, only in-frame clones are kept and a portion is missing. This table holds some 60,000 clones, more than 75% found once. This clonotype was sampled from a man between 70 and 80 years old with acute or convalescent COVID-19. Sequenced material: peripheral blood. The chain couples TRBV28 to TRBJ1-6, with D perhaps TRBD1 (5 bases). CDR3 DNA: TGTGCCAGCAGTTTTTCAGGGATATCCTATAATTCACCCCTCCACTTT. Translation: CASSFSGISYNSPLHF.